The rows below give T cell receptor beta chains drawn from one sample of a study of T cell responses to AZD1222 COVID-19 vaccine. Clones were sequenced by immunoSEQ multiplex PCR, and TCRdb holds only the in-frame ones, with some missing. The sample lists roughly 170,000 clones; roughly 87% were seen once. This specimen was peripheral blood, taken on day 0 of AZD1222 vaccination. The receptors shown here come from an adult in good health. CDR3s include the opening cysteine and the closing phenylalanine or tryptophan. A D gene is named only where the DNA matches it firmly. Clone size, where shown, is once, few, many, or a class for clones that have expanded.

>TRBJ2-5|once|TRBD2|TRBV5-5
CASSPLAGGRETQYF
TGTGCCAGCAGCCCACTAGCGGGAGGGCGGGAGACCCAGTACTTC
>TRBJ1-4|once|.|TRBV24-1
CATSDGTNEKLFF
TGTGCCACCAGTGATGGTACTAATGAAAAACTGTTTTTT
>TRBJ2-3|.|.|TRBV9
CASSRDLTDTQYF
TGTGCCAGCAGCCGGGACCTCACAGATACGCAGTATTTT
>TRBJ1-3|few|TRBD1|TRBV5-1
CASKEQGLGNTIYF
TGCGCCAGCAAGGAACAGGGGCTTGGAAACACCATATATTTT
>TRBJ2-1|.|TRBD1|TRBV5-1
CASSLARTGVREQFF
TGCGCCAGCAGCTTGGCCAGGACAGGGGTTCGTGAGCAGTTCTTC
>TRBJ2-1|once|.|TRBV19
CASSTHSGMPYNEQFF
TGTGCCAGTAGTACCCATAGCGGAATGCCTTACAATGAGCAGTTCTTC
>TRBJ2-5|once|.|TRBV7-2
CASSRPGRRQETQYF
TGTGCCAGCAGCAGACCGGGGCGGCGGCAAGAGACCCAGTACTTC
>TRBJ1-5|.|.|TRBV18
CASSPRRAEGQPQHF
TGTGCCAGCTCACCCCGCCGGGCCGAGGGCCAGCCCCAGCATTTT
>TRBJ2-2|.|.|TRBV15
CATSRPSGRETGELFF
TGTGCCACCAGCAGACCATCCGGACGAGAAACCGGGGAGCTGTTTTTT
>TRBJ1-2|few|TRBD1|TRBV28
CASREGASNYGYTF
TGTGCCAGCAGAGAGGGGGCGTCGAACTATGGCTACACCTTC
>TRBJ1-1|.|TRBD1|TRBV6-5
CASSRNTGATEAFF
TGTGCCAGCAGCCGAAACACAGGGGCCACTGAAGCTTTCTTT
>TRBJ2-1|.|.|TRBV6-6
CASQLGGGSYNEQFF
TGTGCCAGCCAGTTGGGAGGAGGCTCCTACAATGAGCAGTTCTTC
>TRBJ1-2|.|.|TRBV28
CASKSWSPNYGYTF
TGTGCCAGCAAAAGTTGGTCTCCGAACTATGGCTACACCTTC
>TRBJ2-5|.|.|TRBV29-1
CSVETGWETQYF
TGCAGCGTAGAGACGGGGTGGGAGACCCAGTACTTC
>TRBJ1-3|.|TRBD1|TRBV18
CASSRTETGTGNTIYF
TGTGCCAGCTCACGGACAGAGACAGGGACGGGAAACACCATATATTTT
>TRBJ1-1|.|.|TRBV28
CASTSGPGGGGTEAFF
TGTGCCAGCACCTCAGGCCCAGGCGGGGGGGGCACTGAAGCTTTCTTT
>TRBJ1-1|once|.|TRBV5-5
CASSLQTGMNTEAFF
TGTGCCAGCAGCCTACAGACGGGTATGAACACTGAAGCTTTCTTT
>TRBJ2-7|.|TRBD2|TRBV4-2
CASSQDIAGGPYEQYF
TGTGCCAGCAGCCAAGATATAGCGGGAGGCCCCTACGAGCAGTACTTC
>TRBJ2-3|.|TRBD1|TRBV2
CASRAQGTGTDTQYF
TGTGCCAGCAGAGCGCAAGGGACAGGAACAGATACGCAGTATTTT
>TRBJ1-5|.|TRBD1|TRBV27
CASSSGGQPQHF
TGTGCCAGCAGTTCAGGGGGTCAGCCCCAGCATTTT
>TRBJ1-3|.|.|TRBV6-5
CASYRVTGNTIYF
TGTGCCAGCTACAGGGTGACTGGAAACACCATATATTTT
>TRBJ2-7|.|TRBD1|TRBV9
CASSKNRGSYEQYF
TGTGCCAGCAGCAAAAACAGGGGTTCTTACGAGCAGTACTTC
>TRBJ1-3|.|.|TRBV5-5
CASSFSQGPLSGNTIYF
TGTGCCAGCAGCTTTTCGCAGGGGCCACTCTCTGGAAACACCATATATTTT
>TRBJ1-1|.|.|TRBV12-3/TRBV12-4
CASSFGTGAFF
TGTGCCAGCAGTTTTGGGACTGGGGCTTTCTTT
>TRBJ2-7|.|.|TRBV10-3
CAISGRDETYEQYF
TGTGCCATCAGTGGACGGGATGAAACCTACGAGCAGTACTTC
>TRBJ2-1|few|.|TRBV9
CASSVVGIVDNEQFF
TGTGCCAGCAGCGTAGTAGGGATTGTAGACAATGAGCAGTTCTTC
>TRBJ2-4|.|.|TRBV6-4
CASSDLRSLDIAKNIQYF
TGTGCCAGCAGTGACTTGCGGAGCTTAGATATAGCCAAAAACATTCAGTACTTC
>TRBJ1-1|once|.|TRBV12-3/TRBV12-4
CASSARRTEAFF
TGTGCCAGCAGTGCTCGGAGGACTGAAGCTTTCTTT
>TRBJ1-5|.|.|TRBV19
CASSSQGPQPQHF
TGTGCCAGTAGTTCCCAGGGACCTCAGCCCCAGCATTTT
>TRBJ2-1|once|.|TRBV30
CAWSVQGAAYDEQFF
TGTGCCTGGAGTGTACAAGGGGCTGCTTACGATGAGCAGTTCTTC
>TRBJ1-1|once|TRBD1|TRBV18
CASSLWTGMNTEAFF
TGTGCCAGCTCACTATGGACAGGGATGAACACTGAAGCTTTCTTT
>TRBJ1-1|.|.|TRBV4-1
CASRTGNTEAFF
TGCGCCAGCAGAACAGGGAACACTGAAGCTTTCTTT